The rows below give T cell receptor beta chains drawn from one sample of a study of T-cell memory formation after mild COVID-19. TCRdb called the 5' RACE reads again in MiXCR, with one record for every CDR3 protein. The sample holds some 40,000 distinct CDR3 sequences; under 7.5% are singletons and the top ten take 1.4% to 1.5%. Material: PBMCs or a T cell subset sorted from them (not recorded which). The receptors stem from a man younger than 35 who had mild COVID-19 (a few samples of this study predate the infection). Cell type and time point are not known. Each CDR3 is given with its conserved first and last residue. Fields, in order: V gene, J gene, CDR3 protein.

>TRBV4-1|TRBJ2-4
CASSLGPLGKNIQYF
>TRBV2|TRBJ1-5
CASLYRAGQPQHF
>TRBV4-3|TRBJ1-5
CASSRTLGTGISNQPQHF
>TRBV7-2|TRBJ1-5
CASSFLQFQPQHF
>TRBV7-8|TRBJ1-2
CASSPRTHPDRGDGYTF
>TRBV10-3|TRBJ2-3
CAISEGRDTDTQYF
>TRBV4-3|TRBJ2-7
CASSQSRGRFYEQYF
>TRBV30|TRBJ1-2
CASGQALGYTF
>TRBV7-2|TRBJ1-2
CASSPEAGGVYGYTF
>TRBV4-1|TRBJ1-1
CASSPIPGYTEAFF
>TRBV7-8|TRBJ1-5
CASSLVGADGNQPQHF
>TRBV29-1|TRBJ1-6
CSARRDSSYNSPLHF
>TRBV4-3|TRBJ1-4
CASSQTGLGEKLFF
>TRBV12-3/TRBV12-4|TRBJ1-4
CASRSQGRANEKLFF
>TRBV6-1|TRBJ2-3
CASSDFQGATDTQYF
>TRBV5-1|TRBJ2-1
CASSRGGTGEDEQFF
>TRBV3-1|TRBJ2-4
CASSRVGENIQYF
>TRBV5-1|TRBJ1-6
CASSDGQGGYSPLHF
>TRBV5-1|TRBJ2-7
CASSELTESYEQYF
>TRBV9|TRBJ2-7
CASSVGPAGVYEQYF
>TRBV7-8|TRBJ1-1
CASSNWGRAEAFF
>TRBV7-9|TRBJ1-4
CASSLGTDNEKLFF
>TRBV6-5|TRBJ1-6
CASSYRRSWGLGSPLHF
>TRBV10-3|TRBJ2-1
CAISGLAALSYNEQFF
>TRBV20-1|TRBJ2-7
CSARAGGTEQYF
>TRBV4-2|TRBJ2-7
CASSPGVRGVSYEQYF
>TRBV9|TRBJ1-1
CASSVDPGGPEAFF
>TRBV9|TRBJ1-1
CASSVEFRSEAFF
>TRBV5-1|TRBJ2-3
CATRATLSTDTQYF